A single sample gave rise to the 26 T cell receptor beta chains below, sequenced in a study of glioma-infiltrating T cells after dendritic cell vaccination. The method was immunoSEQ multiplex PCR; TCRdb's version includes in-frame clones alone and lacks a portion of them. In the table there are over 90,000 clones, more than 80% of which are singletons. The sample in question was blood, obtained before dendritic cell vaccination. Source of these receptors: a human donor with glioblastoma.

This chain connects TRBV6-6 to TRBJ1-5; D call uncertain. CDR3 length equals 11 residues. Trimming took off 4 bases at V and 9 bases at J, with 7 bases between the two ends. Per germline, CDR1 MNHNY and CDR2 SVGAGI (reference sequence). CDR3 bases: TGTGCCAGCAGTTTAGAGGGGCCCCAGCATTTT. Its translation is CASSLEGPQHF.

The chain couples TRBV29-1 to TRBJ1-2; D is perhaps TRBD1 (6 bases). CDR3 length equals 15 residues. V was clipped by 3 bases and J by 0 bases, with 14 bases between them. CDR1 SQVTM and CDR2 ANQGSEA come from the germline V gene. The CDR3 protein is CSVDKNGTPNYGYTF. Written as DNA, the CDR3 is TGCAGCGTTGATAAAAACGGGACACCTAACTATGGCTACACCTTC.

The chain has TRBV19 and TRBJ2-3, with 9 bases matching TRBD1. This CDR3 contains 14 residues. With V trimmed by 7 bases and J by 1 base, 3 bases remained unmatched. In germline, CDR1 is LNHDA, CDR2 SQIVND (reference sequence). The CDR3 here is CASTTGGGTDTQYF. The DNA of the CDR3 is TGTGCCAGTACCACAGGGGGCGGCACAGATACGCAGTATTTT.

The chain uses TRBV6-5 and TRBJ1-2; possibly TRBD1 for D (5 bases). Trimming left V 6 bases short and J 11 bases short, with 19 bases between. This CDR3 comprises 13 residues. From germline, CDR1 is MNHEY and CDR2 SVGAGI. The CDR3: CASSNGGKRRYTF. The CDR3 coding sequence is TGTGCCAGCAGCAACGGGGGGAAAAGAAGATACACCTTC.

With regard to this clone: The final CDR3 position lacks the conserved phenylalanine or tryptophan, pointing to a likely read error. This chain connects TRBV29-1 to TRBJ1-2; D gene unclear. Germline V gene data show CDR1 as SQVTM and CDR2 as ANQGSEA. V was pared by 1 base and J by 0 bases, with 12 bases between. This CDR3 has 15 residues. CDR3: CSVEVVSRTNYGYTL. In DNA form, the CDR3 reads TGCAGCGTTGAAGTTGTGAGCAGAACTAACTATGGCTACACCCTC.

This chain connects TRBV7-3 to TRBJ1-1; 7 positions match TRBD1. This CDR3 has 17 residues. Unmatched junction bases numbered 11, after V lost 0 bases and J lost 4 bases. Germline V CDR1 and CDR2: SGHTA, FQGTGA. CDR3 region: CASSLTAGDSFGTEAFF. The CDR3 DNA reads TGTGCCAGCAGCTTAACGGCAGGGGACAGTTTTGGCACTGAAGCTTTCTTT.

CDR3 loop: CASSLAWATTDTQYF. CDR3 DNA: TGTGCCAGCAGCTTAGCCTGGGCCACCACAGATACGCAGTATTTT. The genes are TRBV7-8 and TRBJ2-3, with D unresolved. Germline CDR1 reads SGHVS; CDR2 reads FQNEAQ. CDR3 length equals 15 residues. V was shortened by 0 bases and J by 2 bases, with 9 bases between the two germline ends.

This chain connects TRBV4-3 to TRBJ1-5, with TRBD1 identical over 7 bases. Germline CDR1 and CDR2: LGHNA and YSLEER. This CDR3 region has 14 residues. Losses at the gene ends were 4 bases for V and 6 bases for J; bases not matched to a gene: 6. In DNA form, the CDR3 reads TGCGCCAGCAGCCTCATGGCAGGGGGTCAGCCCCAGCATTTT. It codes for CASSLMAGGQPQHF.

The chain uses TRBV7-5 and TRBJ1-1; no DNA check was done on the table's D call, TRBD1. TRBV7-5 is termed a pseudogene. The CDR3 has 15 amino acids. Written as DNA, the CDR3 is TGTGCCAGAAGCCGCGGACAGGGGTCTGGCACTGAAGCTTTCTTT. This sequence encodes CARSRGQGSGTEAFF.

V and J are TRBV4-1 and TRBJ2-5, with D perhaps TRBD1 (6 bases). Trimming stripped 3 bases from V and 4 bases from J, with 15 bases between. The CDR3 is 15 amino acids. CDR1 is MGHRA, CDR2 YSYEKL, per germline. CDR3 loop: CASSQLQGIRETQYF. The CDR3 region has the DNA TGCGCCAGCAGCCAGCTCCAGGGGATTCGAGAGACCCAGTACTTC.

This chain uses TRBV7-2 with TRBJ1-5, with D unresolved. From germline, CDR1 is SGHTA and CDR2 FQGNSA. The CDR3 is 14 amino acids. V was pared by 3 bases and J by 0 bases, with 6 bases between. The CDR3 reads CASSFGDSNQPQHF. The CDR3 DNA reads as TGTGCCAGCAGCTTCGGTGATAGCAATCAGCCCCAGCATTTT. The entire variable domain, with the rest obtained from reference TRBV7-2 and TRBJ1-5, is as follows: GAGVSQSPSNKVTEKGKDVELRCDPISGHTALYWYRQSLGQGLEFLIYFQGNSAPDKSGLPSDRFSAERTGGSVSTLTIQRTQQEDSAVYLCASSFGDSNQPQHFGDGTRLSIL.

This rearrangement joins TRBV11-1 to TRBJ2-2; D unclear. This CDR3 spans 14 amino acids. The V gene lost 4 bases and the J gene lost 5 bases, with 11 bases spanning the gap. In germline, CDR1 is SGHAT, CDR2 FQDESV (reference sequence). This CDR3 is CASSSVPLTGELFF. In DNA form, the CDR3 reads TGTGCCAGCAGCTCCGTCCCACTTACCGGGGAGCTGTTTTTT.

This chain connects TRBV6-5 to TRBJ1-3; the D gene is possibly TRBD1 (6 bases). Trimming removed 6 bases from V and 5 bases from J, with 17 bases in between. Germline values: CDR1 MNHEY, CDR2 SVGAGI. This CDR3 comprises 15 residues. For the CDR3, the DNA is TGTGCCAGCAGAACGACAAGGGACATGAGAAACACCATATATTTT. This gives the protein CASRTTRDMRNTIYF.

The sample holds one count of this clone. The rearrangement joins TRBV6-1 to TRBJ1-6; D unresolved. Germline CDR1 and CDR2: MNHNS and SASEGT. This CDR3 comprises 13 residues. Trimming took 10 bases from V and 10 from J, leaving 17 bases between them. CDR3: CAIATAWSSPLHF. Written as DNA, the CDR3 is TGTGCCATTGCTACCGCTTGGTCGTCACCCCTCCACTTT.

The chain employs TRBV5-6 and TRBJ2-3, with 9 bases that match TRBD2. V shed 0 bases and J 5 bases; nucleotides not matched to a gene: 13. The CDR3 spans 18 residues. Germline assignment: CDR1 SGHDT and CDR2 YYEEEE. The CDR3 sequence: CASSLVSSGVLLEDTQYF. The CDR3 coding sequence is TGTGCCAGCAGCTTGGTCTCTAGCGGGGTATTGTTAGAAGATACGCAGTATTTT.

This chain joins TRBV27 and TRBJ2-7; unclear D gene. The germline V gene encodes CDR1 MNHEY and CDR2 SMNVEV (reference sequence). This CDR3 has 11 amino acids. The V end lost 8 bases, the J end lost 6 bases, and 11 bases lay between the germline ends. The CDR3 DNA is TGTGCCAGCCAGGTCGCTGGCGAGCAGTACTTC. This encodes CASQVAGEQYF.

This clone was seen once. The chain joins TRBV7-2 to TRBJ2-1; 7 bases map to TRBD2. Germline V lookup: CDR1 SGHTA, CDR2 FQGNSA. The CDR3 contains 12 residues. The V segment lost 5 bases and the J segment 8 bases; nucleotides outside the gene matches: 3. Written as DNA, the CDR3 is TGTGCCAGCAGCCCTGGACTAGATGAGCAGTTCTTC. It encodes CASSPGLDEQFF.

This clone was picked up a small number of times. The J gene is TRBJ2-7, the V gene TRBV11-2, with D unresolved. This CDR3 is 14 amino acids long. With 4 bases removed from V and 3 bases from J, the gap between germline ends came to 13 bases. The germline V gene has CDR1 SGHAT and CDR2 FQNNGV. The DNA of the CDR3 is TGTGCCAGCAGCTCTATTCCGGGTGACTACGAGCAGTACTTC. Translating gives CASSSIPGDYEQYF.

This chain joins TRBV11-2 and TRBJ1-5; the D gene is possibly TRBD1 (6 bases). The CDR3 consists of 16 residues. V lost 4 bases and J lost 2, with 15 bases in between. The germline gives CDR1 SGHAT, CDR2 FQNNGV. The CDR3 sequence: CASSSGATRGNQPQHF. CDR3 in DNA: TGTGCCAGCAGCTCAGGGGCAACTCGGGGCAATCAGCCCCAGCATTTT. Full variable domain (remainder filled in from reference TRBV11-2 and TRBJ1-5): EAGVAQSPRYKIIEKRQSVAFWCNPISGHATLYWYQQILGQGPKLLIQFQNNGVVDDSQLPKDRFSAERLKGVDSTLKIQPAKLEDSAVYLCASSSGATRGNQPQHFGDGTRLSIL.

This clone was found once. CDR3 sequence reads: CASFSGGAVEQFF. The CDR3 DNA sequence: TGTGCCAGCTTTAGCGGGGGGGCCGTTGAGCAGTTCTTC. The chain carries TRBV7-9 and TRBJ2-1, with 11 positions matching TRBD2. With V trimmed by 8 bases and J by 9 bases, 6 bases remained unmatched. Germline assignment: CDR1 SEHNR and CDR2 FQNEAQ (reference sequence). The CDR3 runs to 13 residues.

The sample holds a few counts of this clone. The rearrangement uses TRBV11-3 and TRBJ2-1; maybe TRBD1 (6 bases). Germline-derived CDR1 and CDR2 are SGHNT and YENEEA. This CDR3 is 14 amino acids long. The V end was cut by 4 bases, the J end by 8 bases, with 15 bases between. The CDR3 nucleotides read TGTGCCAGCAGCTGGGGCAGGGGCAGCGATGAGCAGTTCTTC. It specifies CASSWGRGSDEQFF.

The V call is TRBV30, the J call TRBJ1-2; a possible D gene is TRBD1 (5 bases). CDR3 length equals 13 residues. Germline V gene lookup returns CDR1 GTSNPN and CDR2 SVGIG (reference sequence). Trimming left V 4 bases short and J 4 bases short, with 13 bases between. The CDR3 reads CAWMGDWGYGYTF. The CDR3 nucleotides read TGTGCCTGGATGGGGGACTGGGGCTATGGCTACACCTTC.

This sequence joins TRBV4-2 and TRBJ2-1, with 13 nucleotides matching TRBD2. The CDR3 has 16 amino acids. Losses at the gene ends were 4 bases for V and 7 bases for J; bases not matched to a gene: 7. Germline-derived CDR1 and CDR2 are LGHNA and YNFKEQ. DNA of the CDR3: TGTGCCAGCAGCCCCTGGACTAGCGGGGGTGGGAATGAGCAGTTCTTC. It encodes CASSPWTSGGGNEQFF.

The chain joins TRBV6-1 to TRBJ2-7, with 7 nucleotides matching TRBD1. Germline V gene lookup returns CDR1 MNHNS and CDR2 SASEGT. The J segment lost 7 bases and the V segment lost 10 bases, leaving 16 bases of the junction unmatched. The CDR3 has 14 amino acids. This CDR3 reads CATQPGTAHWEQYF. Written as DNA, the CDR3 is TGTGCCACCCAACCCGGGACAGCCCACTGGGAGCAGTACTTC.

The chain carries TRBV7-2 and TRBJ2-5, with D possibly TRBD1 on 5 matching bases. The CDR3 contains 16 residues. Germline assignment: CDR1 SGHTA and CDR2 FQGNSA. The V end was cut by 5 bases, the J end by 2 bases, with 18 bases between. CDR3 nucleotide sequence: TGTGCCAGCAGCCCAAACAGGCGGCGGAATCAAGAGACCCAGTACTTC. This codes for CASSPNRRRNQETQYF.

The V gene is TRBV4-3, the J gene TRBJ1-2, with D tentatively TRBD1 (5 bases). Trimming cost V 1 base and J 8 bases, with 11 bases left between them. Germline values: CDR1 LGHNA, CDR2 YSLEER. The CDR3 loop spans 13 amino acids. The DNA for the CDR3 is TGCGCCAGCAGCCAAGGCGGGGGGGAAGGCTACACCTTC. This codes for CASSQGGGEGYTF.